This TCR beta chain was obtained from a study of a mutant IDH1 vaccine in newly diagnosed glioma. About the study: All eight of the vaccinations patients received fell in weeks 1, 3, 5, 7, 11, 15, 19 and 23.

Sequencing was performed with immunoSEQ multiplex PCR; in TCRdb, only in-frame clones are kept and a portion is missing. The table lists tens of thousands of clones, 80% to 90% of them singletons, with around 7.4% in the top ten. The CDR3 is 14 residues long. V dropped 4 bases and J dropped 5 bases, with 15 bases sitting between them. CDR1 and CDR2 (germline): SGDLS, YYNGEE. A remark on this clone: Its specificity is not known.

Indicated time point: week 5, during vaccination. The vaccine gave 300 ug of a 20-mer mutant IDH1 peptide subcutaneously per dose. This receptor was obtained from a woman in her 50s with glioma. The rearrangement joins TRBV9 to TRBJ1-2, with D maybe TRBD1 (6 bases). Sample: PBMCs, taken from a glioma patient whose treatment included an IDH1 peptide vaccine. CDR3 sequence: CASSLSGTLYGYTF. The CDR3 DNA reads as TGTGCCAGCAGCTTGAGCGGGACACTTTATGGCTACACCTTC.